This entry describes one T cell receptor (beta chain). The antigen is unknown. This record comes from a study of regulatory T cells in long-lasting Graves disease. Overall study findings and caveats: Persistent patients shared more public clonotypes (2,741) than newly diagnosed patients (around 1,000).

Researchers made TCR beta libraries by using iRepertoire HTBI primers and running Arm-PCR on CDR3 regions. As handled by the study authors: The samples included 60 to 65 TRBV and some 15 TRBJ segments. TCRdb independently ran MiXCR on the multiplex PCR reads; one entry per CDR3 protein. Here the V and J calls rest on TCRdb's processing, not on the authors' analysis. Among about 470,000 distinct CDR3 sequences listed, about 20% were seen once. Trimming shortened V by 0 bases and J by 4 bases, and 7 bases separated the two germline ends. The CDR3 is 13 residues long. Germline-derived CDR1 and CDR2 are SGDLS and YYNGEE. Time point described: persistent/refractory GD, antithyroid drugs over 5 years with positive TRAb. Construction of the TCR library relied on RNA isolated from PBMCs. Patients were from an endocrinology department in Xi'an, China. A volume of nine milliliters of peripheral blood was collected in EDTA tubes.

The clonotype comes from a female donor with Graves disease. The chain employs TRBV9 and TRBJ1-1; D is unresolved. This sample comprised peripheral blood mononuclear cells (PBMCs), obtained when the disease was refractory, from a patient treated with antithyroid drugs. The DNA for the CDR3 is TGTGCCAGCAGCGTAGAGGGCTTCACTGAAGCTTTCTTT. Translation gives CASSVEGFTEAFF.